This record concerns one T cell receptor beta chain sequence. The SP2 primer and nested alpha and beta constant region primers amplified ligated cDNA in four rounds. Blood and skin TCR RNA was reverse transcribed with alpha and beta constant primers. Each CDR3 protein gets one entry after TCRdb re-called the 5' RACE reads with MiXCR. The top ten clones hold almost 10% of a sample with around 56,000 distinct CDR3 sequences, under 10% of them seen once. The data were obtained in a study of naive and memory T cell subsets. A UMI-containing oligonucleotide was joined by 3' ligation to the TCR cDNA template. The CDR3 is 16 residues long. CDR1 DFQATT and CDR2 SNEGSKA come from the germline V gene (reference sequence). J gave up 3 bases and V 3 bases, and 8 bases lay outside the gene matches.

The chain carries TRBV20-1 and TRBJ2-6; 7 positions agree with TRBD1. The clonotype comes from a female donor in good health. The CDR3 coding sequence is TGCAGTGCTAGCCGGCAGGGGGTTGGTGGGGCCAACGTCCTGACTTTC. Translation: CSASRQGVGGANVLTF.